This entry lists 2 T cell receptor beta chains sequenced from one sample in a study of tumor-infiltrating lymphocytes in oesophageal squamous cell carcinoma. TCRdb fed the PCR reads into MiXCR, producing one record per CDR3 protein. The table has more than 10,000 distinct CDR3 sequences, less than 55% seen once. Sequencing was performed on esophageal tumor tissue. The receptors originated from a female donor with esophageal squamous cell carcinoma.

This clonotype was seen more than once but under ten times. This sequence joins TRBV6-1 and TRBJ2-4; 15 bases fit TRBD2. The V and J ends lost 8 bases and 13 bases, in that order; junction bases with no gene match: 12. Germline V gives CDR1 MNHNS, CDR2 SASEGT. The CDR3 covers 15 residues. CDR3 DNA sequence: TGTGCCAGCCACATCGGGACTAGCGGGGGGAATGAGCAGTACTTC. Residues: CASHIGTSGGNEQYF.

The sample holds many counts of this clonotype. This chain links TRBV6-1 with TRBJ1-2, with no clear D. The CDR3 is 14 amino acids. V was trimmed by 5 bases and J by 10 bases, leaving 20 bases between them. The germline V gene encodes CDR1 MNHNS and CDR2 SASEGT. The CDR3 sequence: CASSYSPTGNPYTF. Here the CDR3 DNA reads TGTGCCAGCAGTTATTCCCCTACCGGCAACCCCTACACCTTC.